Listed below are T cell receptor beta chains from one sample, sequenced in a study of cytomegalovirus exposure and HLA in healthy donors. Repertoires were generated with immunoSEQ multiplex PCR, while TCRdb's copy carries only in-frame clones and drops some. The sample gives approximately 300,000 clones, 84% of which show up once; about 2% is in the top ten. Sequencing was carried out using PBMCs. These receptors originate from a woman between 40 and 50 years old in good health and CMV-seropositive. Each CDR3 is given with its conserved first and last residue. Fields, in order: V gene, clone size, J gene, CDR3 protein. Clone size is given for some rows only: seen once, a few or many times, or a class if the clone is expanded.

TRBV27	once	TRBJ2-5	CASSSGRQETQYF
TRBV28	NA	TRBJ1-1	CASSFGGENTEAFF
TRBV28	NA	TRBJ2-7	CASSSAPGHSREQYF
TRBV19	NA	TRBJ1-5	CASTQGSQPQHF
TRBV6-6	NA	TRBJ2-5	CASSRETQYF
TRBV7-9	NA	TRBJ2-1	CASSSSRDRGEQFF
TRBV5-1	NA	TRBJ2-4	CASWGGLAGGGAKNIQYF
TRBV7-9	NA	TRBJ1-3	CASSPDAPGQGNTIYF
TRBV9	NA	TRBJ2-7	CASSHRGGYEQYF
TRBV6-6	NA	TRBJ2-5	CASRSEKRTAQETQYF
TRBV5-1	NA	TRBJ1-6	CASSLGTGGSPLHF
TRBV28	NA	TRBJ2-5	CASSLGEKETQYF
TRBV6-1	NA	TRBJ1-2	CASSYRQGNYGYTF
TRBV7-8	NA	NA	CASSFRAAGDYSTYEQYF
TRBV27	few	TRBJ2-3	CASSLVAPLVTRGQGSQDTQYF
TRBV2	NA	TRBJ2-1	CASSVAGINNEQFF
TRBV15	NA	TRBJ2-7	CATSRPGQARYEQYF
TRBV6-6	NA	TRBJ2-7	CASSYSIRLDDEQYF
TRBV5-6	once	TRBJ1-1	CASSWGTGNTEAFF
TRBV7-9	NA	TRBJ2-7	CASSLAQGIYPYEQYF
TRBV19	NA	TRBJ2-5	CASSAQGKGYQETQYF
TRBV25-1	NA	TRBJ1-2	CASSGLQGLYGYTF
TRBV6-4	NA	TRBJ2-7	CASSRDRGLYEQYF
TRBV30	NA	NA	CAWGQSSYEQYF
TRBV29-1	NA	TRBJ2-1	CSVLKAGQHEQFF
TRBV2	NA	TRBJ2-1	CASSSRLAQQRHEQFF
TRBV9	NA	TRBJ2-1	CASSGLNNEQFF
TRBV25-1	NA	TRBJ2-1	CASSTDRGIYNEQFF
TRBV5-4	NA	TRBJ1-2	CASSLAKGQGTSNYGYTF
TRBV5-4	few	TRBJ2-3	CASSQSGEGVDTQYF
TRBV19	NA	TRBJ1-6	CASKDRGLSYNSPLHF
TRBV18	once	TRBJ2-7	CASSPSQGRDEQYF
TRBV28	once	TRBJ1-3	CASSLAFLGGNTIYF
TRBV7-6	NA	TRBJ2-5	CASSLETRQAQYF
TRBV6-5	NA	TRBJ1-3	CASSPFPTGQLDF
TRBV9	NA	TRBJ2-1	CASSVGFTGGRNEQFF
TRBV27	NA	TRBJ1-2	CASKPRENYGYTF
TRBV5-8	NA	TRBJ2-2	CASSRTGANTGELFF
TRBV19	NA	TRBJ2-5	CASSMTAGWETQYF
TRBV25-1	NA	TRBJ2-1	CASSLDRGFYNEQFF
TRBV28	NA	TRBJ2-5	CASSFSVRPGLAGSETQYF
TRBV7-2	NA	TRBJ1-2	CASSLQGVNYGYTF
TRBV6-6	NA	TRBJ1-1	CATGDSLAEAFF
TRBV5-1	NA	TRBJ2-3	CASSWAGTDTQYF
TRBV4-1	NA	TRBJ2-1	CASSQDYRASGGGEQFF
TRBV5-4	NA	TRBJ2-1	CASSQNRLAGRANEQFF
TRBV2	NA	TRBJ1-2	CASSSFLGADYGYTF
TRBV11-3	NA	TRBJ2-1	CASSLGGRGTYNEQFF
TRBV5-1	NA	TRBJ2-5	CASSYTSGGGETQYF
TRBV29-1	NA	TRBJ1-4	CSVGGQNEKLFF
TRBV11-2	NA	TRBJ2-7	CASSLSSGDMHEQYF
TRBV27	NA	NA	CASSPGGQAYEQYF
TRBV28	NA	TRBJ1-4	CASITGGRSNNEKLFF
TRBV4-2	NA	TRBJ1-1	CASSQDRGGVTEAFF